This T cell receptor beta chain derives from a study of OX40 agonist ivuxolimab in advanced cancers. The wider study: Administration of intravenous ivuxolimab to patients occurred every 2 weeks at 0.01 to 10 mg/kg.

Sequencing used immunoSEQ multiplex PCR; TCRdb keeps in-frame clones, though not all of them. The sample has around 150,000 clones; 90% to 95% are singletons. Drawing of blood for sampling happened at baseline, at cycle 4 day 1, and at cycle 7 day 1. The source of this sequence is an adult with an advanced solid tumor such as melanoma, head and neck, liver or kidney cancer. The sequences come from CD4+ or CD8+ T cells sorted from blood, collected in a trial of the OX40 agonist ivuxolimab.

The CDR3 is CAISGTGGRYGYTF. The CDR3 bases are TGTGCCATCAGCGGGACAGGGGGTCGGTATGGCTACACCTTC. The chain employs TRBV10-3 and TRBJ1-2; TRBD1 matches 11 bases. V dropped 6 bases and J dropped 5; count of bases not matched to a gene: 5. There are 14 residues in the CDR3. Germline values: CDR1 ENHRY, CDR2 SYGVKD.